Each of the 25 T cell receptor beta chains below was sequenced from the same sample in a study of blood T cell repertoires in COVID-19. TCRdb's copy holds only in-frame clones and misses some; the assay was immunoSEQ multiplex PCR. The sample lists about 30,000 clones; 87% were seen once. The source material was peripheral blood. The receptors stem from a man aged 55 to 70 with active COVID-19.

V usage is TRBV5-1 and J usage is TRBJ1-1, with 8 bases aligning to TRBD1. The germline V gene encodes CDR1 SGHRS and CDR2 YFSETQ. Trimming removed 4 bases from V and 1 base from J; junction bases left unmatched: 3. CDR3 length: 14 residues. This CDR3 is CASSPGTGNTEAFF. CDR3 DNA: TGCGCCAGCAGCCCTGGGACAGGGAACACTGAAGCTTTCTTT.

V gene TRBV5-1 combines with J gene TRBJ2-1; TRBD2 aligns across 13 bases. Germline CDR1 is SGHRS and CDR2 is YFSETQ. This CDR3 comprises 16 residues. The V and J ends lost 0 bases and 6 bases, in that order; junction bases with no gene match: 3. CDR3 sequence: CASSLGGTSGVNEQFF. CDR3 DNA: TGCGCCAGCAGCTTGGGCGGGACTAGCGGGGTCAATGAGCAGTTCTTC. The variable domain in full, with the rest retrieved from reference TRBV5-1 and TRBJ2-1, is KAGVTQTPRYLIKTRGQQVTLSCSPISGHRSVSWYQQTPGQGLQFLFEYFSETQRNKGNFPGRFSGRQFSNSRSEMNVSTLELGDSALYLCASSLGGTSGVNEQFFGPGTRLTVL.

This chain links TRBV19 with TRBJ1-5; D is possibly TRBD1 (6 bases). The CDR3 runs to 16 residues. Deletions cut 1 base from V and 7 bases from J, with 17 bases between. Germline V gene sequence: CDR1 LNHDA, CDR2 SQIVND (reference sequence). The CDR3, as DNA: TGTGCCAGTAGTATAGGGAAAAACAGGGATGTGCAGCCCCAGCATTTT. Its translation: CASSIGKNRDVQPQHF.

The chain is built from TRBV18 and TRBJ1-1, with 10 bases that match TRBD1. The germline V gene encodes CDR1 KGHSH and CDR2 LQKENI. V was pared by 3 bases and J by 1 base, with 11 bases of the junction left unmatched. CDR3 length: 18 amino acids. The chain's CDR3 is CASSPTPGQGTSNTEAFF. CDR3 sequence (DNA): TGTGCCAGCTCACCTACCCCGGGACAGGGGACCTCGAACACTGAAGCTTTCTTT.

The chain employs TRBV3-1 (or the pseudogene TRBV3-2) and TRBJ1-2; D call uncertain. From germline, CDR1 is LGHDT and CDR2 YNNKEL (reference sequence). V dropped 0 bases and J dropped 4 bases, with 9 bases sitting between them. The CDR3 spans 14 residues. The CDR3 protein is CASSQEGRRYGYTF. The CDR3 nucleotides read TGTGCCAGCAGCCAAGAGGGCAGGCGCTATGGCTACACCTTC.

The chain carries TRBV13 and TRBJ2-1, with 10 bases aligning to TRBD2. Germline loops: CDR1 PRHDT, CDR2 FYEKMQ (reference sequence). V lost 4 bases, J lost 1 base, and 10 bases stayed unmatched. The length of the CDR3 is 18 residues. The DNA for the CDR3 is TGTGCCAGCAGCTCCGGCTTAGCGGGGGGCCCTTCCTACAATGAGCAGTTCTTC. Its translation is CASSSGLAGGPSYNEQFF.

The chain employs TRBV11-1 and TRBJ2-5; weak D call: TRBD1 (5 bases). The V gene lost 5 bases and the J gene lost 2 bases, with 9 bases spanning the gap. The CDR3 loop spans 13 amino acids. Per germline, CDR1 SGHAT and CDR2 FQDESV (reference sequence). In DNA, the CDR3 is TGTGCCAGCAGCGAACAGGCTCAAGAGACCCAGTACTTC. Its translation: CASSEQAQETQYF.

The V and J genes are TRBV18 and TRBJ2-1, with TRBD1 identical over 7 bases. CDR1 is KGHSH, CDR2 LQKENI, per germline. CDR3 length: 13 amino acids. J was trimmed by 7 bases and V by 6 bases; bases with no gene match: 6. The CDR3 here is CASSQGVGNEQFF. The CDR3 nucleotides are TGTGCCAGCTCTCAGGGGGTCGGGAATGAGCAGTTCTTC.

J is TRBJ1-2 and V is TRBV18; 9 bases line up with TRBD1. CDR1 and CDR2 (germline): KGHSH, LQKENI. CDR3 length: 14 amino acids. Trimming took 6 bases from V and 2 from J; bases not matched to a gene: 4. The CDR3 bases are TGTGCCAGCTCTTACGGGACAGGGAACTATGGCTACACCTTC. It translates to CASSYGTGNYGYTF.

The rearrangement uses TRBV4-1 and TRBJ2-7; 8 nucleotides align to TRBD1. CDR3 length equals 17 residues. CDR1 is MGHRA, CDR2 YSYEKL, per germline. J lost 3 bases, V lost 0 bases, and 10 bases had no gene match. CDR3 bases: TGCGCCAGCAGCCAAGATCAGGGACAGGTCCCTGGCTACGAGCAGTACTTC. Protein product: CASSQDQGQVPGYEQYF.

V and J are TRBV6-6 and TRBJ2-7; a possible D gene is TRBD1 (8 bases). The CDR3 contains 14 residues. Trimming cost V 5 bases and J 6 bases, with 17 bases left between them. CDR1 is MNHNY and CDR2 is SVGAGI in the germline V gene (reference sequence). The CDR3 region has the DNA TGTGCCAGCAGTCCCCGGACAGGGAGGGGCGAGCAGTACTTC. This gives the protein CASSPRTGRGEQYF.

The chain has TRBV2 and TRBJ1-1; D ambiguous. The germline CDR1 and CDR2 sequences are SNHLY and FYNNEI. Trimming pared 4 bases from V and 6 bases from J, leaving 21 bases between. The CDR3 is 16 amino acids. CDR3 in amino acids: CASSVALGTSGAEAFF. CDR3 coding DNA: TGTGCCAGCAGTGTGGCTTTAGGAACTTCGGGTGCTGAAGCTTTCTTT.

The chain couples TRBV3-1 (or the pseudogene TRBV3-2) to TRBJ1-1, with unresolved D. The germline V gene encodes CDR1 LGHDT and CDR2 YNNKEL (reference sequence). V was cut by 4 bases and J by 5 bases, with 14 bases left in between. This CDR3 contains 14 residues. CDR3 nucleotide sequence: TGTGCCAGCAGCCCGACCATCATGAGGACTGAAGCTTTCTTT. It yields the protein CASSPTIMRTEAFF.

This chain connects TRBV5-1 to TRBJ2-5; 9 positions agree with TRBD2. The J segment lost 9 bases and the V segment lost 0 bases, leaving 12 bases of the junction unmatched. Germline loops: CDR1 SGHRS, CDR2 YFSETQ. The CDR3 has 16 residues. The CDR3 bases are TGCGCCAGCAGCTTGGATCCGGGACTAGCAGCCGGGGCCCAGTACTTC. This translates into CASSLDPGLAAGAQYF.

The rearrangement joins TRBV9 to TRBJ1-4; D possibly corresponds to TRBD1 (5 bases). The CDR3 totals 17 residues. V dropped 2 bases and J dropped 0 bases, with 14 bases sitting between them. Germline V gene data show CDR1 as SGDLS and CDR2 as YYNGEE. Written as DNA, the CDR3 is TGTGCCAGCAGCGTTTCCCCCGACAGCTCAACTAATGAAAAACTGTTTTTT. Its translation: CASSVSPDSSTNEKLFF.

The V and J genes are TRBV3-1 (or the pseudogene TRBV3-2) and TRBJ2-2; 13 nucleotides align to TRBD2. The CDR3 runs to 16 residues. Trimming at V came to 4 bases and at J to 5 bases, leaving 4 bases not matched to a gene. CDR1 and CDR2 (germline): LGHDT, YNNKEL (reference sequence). CDR3 DNA: TGTGCCAGCAGCCTAGGGACTAGCGGGACTACCGGGGAGCTGTTTTTT. Amino acids: CASSLGTSGTTGELFF.

The chain employs TRBV7-6 and TRBJ2-5, with a tentative D call TRBD1 (5 bases). This CDR3 contains 16 residues. V shed 2 bases and J shed 1 base, with 14 bases lying between them. Germline-derived CDR1 and CDR2 are SGHVS and FNYEAQ. The CDR3 reads CASSLLRDYPQETQYF. The CDR3 DNA reads TGTGCCAGCAGCTTACTCAGGGATTATCCCCAAGAGACCCAGTACTTC.

This chain connects TRBV2 to TRBJ2-1; no reliable D call. V dropped 4 bases and J dropped 7 bases, with 5 bases sitting between them. The length of the CDR3 is 11 residues. Per the germline V gene, CDR1 is SNHLY and CDR2 is FYNNEI. CDR3 in amino acids: CASSVANEQFF. The CDR3 nucleotides are TGTGCCAGCAGTGTGGCAAATGAGCAGTTCTTC.

The CDR3 loop is CATSKDRVGSYEQYF. For the CDR3, the DNA is TGTGCCACCAGCAAAGACAGGGTCGGGTCCTACGAGCAGTACTTC. The gene calls are TRBV24-1 and TRBJ2-7, with 7 bases matching TRBD1. This CDR3 has 15 amino acids. Germline lookup yields CDR1 KGHDR and CDR2 SFDVKD. The ends lost 7 bases at V and 1 base at J; junction bases unmatched: 9.

The chain combines TRBV9 with TRBJ2-3; 8 nucleotides align to TRBD2. The V segment lost 0 bases and the J segment 1 base; nucleotides outside the gene matches: 4. This CDR3 is built from 16 residues. CDR1 is SGDLS, CDR2 YYNGEE, per germline. CDR3 amino acids: CASSVASSGGTDTQYF. In DNA form, the CDR3 reads TGTGCCAGCAGCGTAGCCAGTAGCGGGGGCACAGATACGCAGTATTTT. The variable domain in full, completed from reference TRBV9 and TRBJ2-3, reads DSGVTQTPKHLITATGQRVTLRCSPRSGDLSVYWYQQSLDQGLQFLIQYYNGEERAKGNILERFSAQQFPDLHSELNLSSLELGDSALYFCASSVASSGGTDTQYFGPGTRLTVL.

The sample holds one count of this clone. V usage is TRBV5-4 and J usage is TRBJ2-3; perhaps TRBD2 as D (5 bases). Germline loops: CDR1 SGHNT, CDR2 YYREEE (reference sequence). V was pared by 3 bases and J by 3 bases, with 17 bases between. This CDR3 spans 16 amino acids. CDR3 loop: CASSSEFGRRTDTQYF. In DNA form, the CDR3 reads TGTGCCAGCAGCTCCGAGTTTGGGAGAAGGACAGATACGCAGTATTTT.

The chain is built from TRBV7-3 and TRBJ2-4; D may be TRBD1 (5 bases). The CDR3 extends over 14 amino acids. Germline CDR1 SGHTA, CDR2 FQGTGA. Trimming pared 5 bases from V and 6 bases from J, leaving 14 bases between. Written as DNA, the CDR3 is TGTGCCAGCAGCCCGAATCGACAGTCAAACATTCAGTACTTC. It yields the protein CASSPNRQSNIQYF.

The chain recombines TRBV5-1 with TRBJ2-3, with TRBD2 matching 10 bases. V lost 3 bases to trimming and J lost 4 bases; unmatched junction nucleotides: 5. This CDR3 comprises 15 residues. Looked up from germline, CDR1 is SGHRS and CDR2 is YFSETQ. The CDR3 region is CASSSLAGWADTQYF. The CDR3, as DNA: TGCGCCAGCAGCTCACTAGCGGGGTGGGCAGATACGCAGTATTTT. The whole variable domain, remainder taken from reference TRBV5-1 and TRBJ2-3, is KAGVTQTPRYLIKTRGQQVTLSCSPISGHRSVSWYQQTPGQGLQFLFEYFSETQRNKGNFPGRFSGRQFSNSRSEMNVSTLELGDSALYLCASSSLAGWADTQYFGPGTRLTVL.

This clone was seen a single time. The rearrangement links TRBV5-5 to TRBJ2-5; the D gene is possibly TRBD1 (6 bases). V lost 4 bases, J lost 1 base, and 11 bases lay in between. CDR1 is SGHKS, CDR2 YYEKEE, per germline (reference sequence). This CDR3 contains 14 residues. The DNA for the CDR3 is TGTGCCAGCAGCCGGCGGACAGTCCAAGAGACCCAGTACTTC. Protein product: CASSRRTVQETQYF.

The chain joins TRBV6-5 to TRBJ1-2, with D unresolved. The CDR3 covers 15 residues. V lost 1 base to trimming and J lost 8 bases, with 17 bases between them. The germline CDR1 and CDR2 sequences are MNHEY and SVGAGI. The CDR3 region is CASSYWGRGVGGYTF. The CDR3 bases are TGTGCCAGCAGTTACTGGGGTCGGGGTGTGGGGGGCTACACCTTC.